The 15 T cell receptor beta chains in this list originate from one sample, sequenced in a study of cytomegalovirus exposure and HLA in healthy donors. 13 Jbeta primers and 60 Vbeta primers were used for the PCR. Method: immunoSEQ multiplex PCR; TCRdb's copy keeps in-frame clones and lacks some. The data hold 95,000 to 110,000 clones, with 74% observed a single time. The sequencing sample was made of PBMCs. These receptors all stem from a woman in her thirties or forties in good health and CMV-seropositive.

There are a few counts of this clone. The CDR3 spells CASSLNSRDTQYF. The CDR3 DNA follows: TGTGCCAGCAGCTTAAATTCTAGGGATACGCAGTATTTT. This chain links TRBV7-9 with TRBJ2-3; no clear D. V shed 2 bases and J shed 6 bases, with 9 bases lying between them. Germline V gene data show CDR1 as SEHNR and CDR2 as FQNEAQ (reference sequence). The CDR3 is 13 amino acids. Variable domain in full (rest from reference TRBV7-9 and TRBJ2-3): DTGVSQNPRHKITKRGQNVTFRCDPISEHNRLYWYRQTLGQGPEFLTYFQNEAQLEKSRLLSDRFSAERPKGSFSTLEIQRTEQGDSAMYLCASSLNSRDTQYFGPGTRLTVL.

This clone was detected only a few times. The V gene is TRBV4-3, the J gene TRBJ1-3; D gene unclear. The V gene lost 3 bases and the J gene lost 4 bases, with 16 bases spanning the gap. Germline assignment: CDR1 LGHNA and CDR2 YSLEER. This CDR3 has 16 amino acids. CDR3 DNA: TGCGCCAGCAGCCAGACGTTGCGGGCGCGGGGAAACACCATATATTTT. The encoded protein is CASSQTLRARGNTIYF.

V gene TRBV28 combines with J gene TRBJ1-1; 8 bases fit TRBD1. The J segment lost 8 bases and the V segment lost 6 bases, leaving 5 bases of the junction unmatched. The CDR3 has 12 amino acids. CDR1 and CDR2 (germline): MDHEN, SYDVKM. CDR3 residues: CASRNRDREAFF. The CDR3 nucleotides read TGTGCCAGCAGGAACCGGGACAGGGAAGCTTTCTTT.

The V gene is TRBV6-1, the J gene TRBJ1-4; D perhaps matches TRBD1 (6 bases). The CDR3 is 12 amino acids. Germline V gene lookup returns CDR1 MNHNS and CDR2 SASEGT. CDR3 sequence (DNA): TGTGCTAATAGGGGGACGGATGAAAAACTGTTTTTT. This sequence encodes CANRGTDEKLFF.

This chain joins TRBV7-6 and TRBJ1-1; TRBD1 matches at 8 bases. The ends lost 5 bases at V and 1 base at J; junction bases unmatched: 3. From germline, CDR1 is SGHVS and CDR2 FNYEAQ. The CDR3 runs 14 residues. The CDR3 bases are TGTGCCAGCAGCCACGGACAGGGGAACACTGAAGCTTTCTTT. Translation: CASSHGQGNTEAFF.

The rearrangement joins TRBV11-3 to TRBJ1-1; no reliable D call. CDR3 length: 13 amino acids. Trimming pared 5 bases from V and 2 bases from J, leaving 9 bases between. From germline, CDR1 is SGHNT and CDR2 YENEEA. The CDR3 DNA sequence: TGTGCCAGCAGCATACAAAGAAACACTGAAGCTTTCTTT. It specifies CASSIQRNTEAFF.

The V gene is TRBV30, the J gene TRBJ2-5; TRBD2 agrees at 10 bases. Germline assignment: CDR1 GTSNPN and CDR2 SVGIG (reference sequence). CDR3 length equals 11 residues. The CDR3 spells CAFSGGETQYF. The CDR3 coding sequence is TGTGCTTTTAGCGGGGGGGAGACCCAGTACTTC. The variable domain in full, with the rest retrieved from reference TRBV30 and TRBJ2-5, is SQTIHQWPATLVQPVGSPLSLECTVEGTSNPNLYWYRQAAGRGLQLLFYSVGIGQISSEVPQNLSASRPQDRQFILSSKKLLLSDSGFYLCAFSGGETQYFGPGTRLLVL.

The chain uses TRBV6-1 and TRBJ1-3; D gene ambiguous. The CDR3 consists of 16 residues. The germline V gene has CDR1 MNHNS and CDR2 SASEGT. Trimming took off 2 bases at V and 0 bases at J, with 11 bases between the two ends. CDR3 in DNA: TGTGCCAGCAGTGAACACCGTACGAGCTCTGGAAACACCATATATTTT. Residues: CASSEHRTSSGNTIYF.

This clone has only a few counts. This chain links TRBV5-6 with TRBJ2-3; 8 bases map to TRBD2. Per germline, CDR1 SGHDT and CDR2 YYEEEE. There are 15 residues in the CDR3. V trimming: 6 bases; J trimming: 1 base; junction bases outside the gene matches: 7. As DNA, the CDR3 is TGTGCCAGCACATCGGGGGGGCGACGCACAGATACGCAGTATTTT. Residues: CASTSGGRRTDTQYF.

The V gene is TRBV5-4, the J gene TRBJ2-7, with 7 bases aligning to TRBD2. V dropped 3 bases and J dropped 2; count of bases not matched to a gene: 5. This CDR3 spans 14 amino acids. Germline assignment: CDR1 SGHNT and CDR2 YYREEE (reference sequence). CDR3 protein: CASSSAGGAYEQYF. The CDR3 coding sequence is TGTGCCAGCAGCTCCGCTGGGGGGGCCTACGAGCAGTACTTC.

This chain joins TRBV9 and TRBJ1-1; D might be TRBD1 (5 bases). Trimming left V 4 bases short and J 5 bases short, with 12 bases between. The germline CDR1 and CDR2 sequences are SGDLS and YYNGEE. CDR3 length: 13 residues. The CDR3 protein is CASSNGRGTEAFF. In DNA form, the CDR3 reads TGTGCCAGCAGCAATGGGCGGGGGACTGAAGCTTTCTTT.

The rearrangement uses TRBV30 and TRBJ1-5; D possibly corresponds to TRBD1 (5 bases). The CDR3 is made up of 13 amino acids. V lost 5 bases and J 2 bases, leaving 10 bases between the germline ends. Germline lookup yields CDR1 GTSNPN and CDR2 SVGIG (reference sequence). CDR3 protein: CAWGKTGNQPQHF. CDR3 coding DNA: TGTGCCTGGGGAAAGACAGGCAATCAGCCCCAGCATTTT.

The V call is TRBV5-1, the J call TRBJ1-3; 8 nucleotides agree with TRBD1. V dropped 3 bases and J dropped 1; count of bases not matched to a gene: 3. This CDR3 is 15 amino acids long. Germline V gene data show CDR1 as SGHRS and CDR2 as YFSETQ. The DNA for the CDR3 is TGCGCCAGCAGCTCCACAGGGGGTTCTGGAAACACCATATATTTT. It encodes CASSSTGGSGNTIYF.

This CDR3 reads CASSLLASDTQYF. CDR3 coding DNA: TGTGCCAGCAGTTTGCTAGCTTCCGATACGCAGTATTTT. The genes are TRBV27 and TRBJ2-3; tentatively, D is TRBD2 (5 bases). The germline V gene encodes CDR1 MNHEY and CDR2 SMNVEV (reference sequence). This CDR3 comprises 13 residues. Between the trimmed V and J ends, which lost 3 bases and 6 bases, there was a span of 10 bases.

The chain uses TRBV4-3 and TRBJ2-5; TRBD2 agrees at 9 bases. The ends lost 1 base at V and 3 bases at J; junction bases unmatched: 6. Germline values: CDR1 LGHNA, CDR2 YSLEER. This CDR3 has 16 residues. This chain's CDR3 is CASSQGQASGEETQYF. CDR3 in DNA: TGCGCCAGCAGCCAAGGCCAGGCTAGCGGGGAAGAGACCCAGTACTTC.